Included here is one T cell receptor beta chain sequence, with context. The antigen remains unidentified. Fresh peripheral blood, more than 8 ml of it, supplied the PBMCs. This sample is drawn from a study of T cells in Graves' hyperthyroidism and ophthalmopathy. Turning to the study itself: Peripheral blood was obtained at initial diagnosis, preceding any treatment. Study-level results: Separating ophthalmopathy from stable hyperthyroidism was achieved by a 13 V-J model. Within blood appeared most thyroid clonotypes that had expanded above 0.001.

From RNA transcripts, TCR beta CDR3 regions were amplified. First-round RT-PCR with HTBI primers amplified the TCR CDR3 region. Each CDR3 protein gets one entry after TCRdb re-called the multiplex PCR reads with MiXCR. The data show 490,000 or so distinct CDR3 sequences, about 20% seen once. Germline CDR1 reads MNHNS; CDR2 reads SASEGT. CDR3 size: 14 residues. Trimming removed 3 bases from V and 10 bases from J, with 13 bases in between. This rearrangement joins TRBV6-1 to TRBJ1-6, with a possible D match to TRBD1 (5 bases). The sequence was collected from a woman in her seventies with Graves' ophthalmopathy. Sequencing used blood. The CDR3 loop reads CASSDGAGRSPLHF. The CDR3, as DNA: TGTGCCAGCAGTGACGGGGCCGGTCGCTCACCCCTCCACTTT.